This T cell receptor beta chain is from a study of T cell repertoires in urothelial bladder cancer. Study summary: Three lesions each were cT0, cTa, cT1, and cT2 or greater. Overall study results and limits: Median T cells were roughly 5,500 in carcinoma and about 25,000 in benign specimens. One T-cell clone reached up to roughly 15% of carcinoma infiltrating lymphocytes. Median infiltrating lymphocyte percentage was about 2% in carcinoma specimens.

This table comes from immunoSEQ multiplex PCR, and its TCRdb copy is limited to in-frame clones, with some not included. The sample has some 6,000 clones; 71% are singletons. The CDR3 is 16 residues long. V was clipped by 5 bases and J by 6 bases; unmatched bases: 9. Germline V gene lookup returns CDR1 MDHEN and CDR2 SYDVKM. With respect to this clone: The antigen is undetermined.

The sequencing sample was made of tumor-infiltrating cells from bladder cancer. The rearrangement joins TRBV28 to TRBJ2-1; 11 bases are a match to TRBD2. The origin of this receptor is a human donor with urothelial carcinoma. The CDR3 loop reads CASSLPLAGGLNEQFF. The CDR3 bases are TGTGCCAGCAGTCTTCCTTTAGCGGGGGGGCTCAATGAGCAGTTCTTC.